This passage covers 18 T cell receptor beta chains from one sample sequenced in a study of blood T cell repertoires in COVID-19. Generated by immunoSEQ multiplex PCR, the TCRdb table keeps only in-frame clones and is missing some. The data show a few hundred thousand clones, about 87% seen once. Sequenced sample: PBMCs or T cells enriched from blood (not recorded which). Receptors were obtained from a young man who had recovered from COVID-19.

The chain uses TRBV2 and TRBJ1-6; tentative D call: TRBD1 (6 bases). The CDR3 is 14 residues long. V dropped 4 bases and J dropped 7 bases, with 11 bases sitting between them. Per germline, CDR1 SNHLY and CDR2 FYNNEI. The CDR3 DNA follows: TGTGCCAGCAGTGTGTCAGGGGCAAATTCACCCCTCCACTTT. Encoded protein: CASSVSGANSPLHF.

The gene calls are TRBV28 and TRBJ2-5; 8 bases line up with TRBD1. The V gene's germline CDR1 is MDHEN and CDR2 SYDVKM. Trimming at V came to 6 bases and at J to 4 bases, leaving 7 bases not matched to a gene. The CDR3 has 14 residues. CDR3 nucleotide sequence: TGTGCCAGCAGCCCGGCAGGGGGCGTAGAGACCCAGTACTTC. It encodes CASSPAGGVETQYF.

The rearrangement joins TRBV18 to TRBJ2-3; 7 bases agree with TRBD1. This CDR3 is built from 15 residues. The germline gives CDR1 KGHSH, CDR2 LQKENI. The ends lost 6 bases at V and 0 bases at J; junction bases unmatched: 6. The CDR3 DNA is TGTGCCAGCTCTCCCGGGACAGCAAGCACAGATACGCAGTATTTT. It codes for CASSPGTASTDTQYF.

This chain joins TRBV11-2 and TRBJ2-1; TRBD2 matches 13 bases. The CDR3 runs to 16 residues. The trim removed 3 bases at V and 2 bases at J, leaving 1 base unmatched. The germline V gene encodes CDR1 SGHAT and CDR2 FQNNGV. Here the CDR3 reads CASSLGLAGTYNEQFF. Written as DNA, the CDR3 is TGTGCCAGCAGCTTGGGACTAGCGGGGACCTACAATGAGCAGTTCTTC.

There are a few counts of this clone. Germline and junction disagree at one end, which may indicate a read error. This chain links TRBV12-3 or TRBV12-4 with TRBJ1-6; a possible D gene is TRBD1 (6 bases). CDR3 size: 13 residues. The CDR3 sequence: CASSISDRTNLSF. The CDR3, as DNA: TGTGCCAGCAGCATCTCAGACAGGACCAACCTCTCCTTT.

The chain links TRBV9 to TRBJ1-2; D possibly corresponds to TRBD1 (6 bases). Germline V gene data show CDR1 as SGDLS and CDR2 as YYNGEE. V was trimmed by 4 bases and J by 3 bases, leaving 10 bases between them. The CDR3 covers 13 residues. The CDR3 sequence is CASSPRQDYGYTF. CDR3 nucleotide sequence: TGTGCCAGCAGCCCCCGACAGGACTATGGCTACACCTTC.

The chain employs TRBV25-1 and TRBJ1-2; D call uncertain. CDR3 size: 15 residues. Germline-derived CDR1 and CDR2 are MGHDK and SYGVNS. With 5 bases removed from V and 6 bases from J, the gap between germline ends came to 19 bases. In DNA form, the CDR3 reads TGTGCCAGCAGTCCCATTGGCCGGGTTGCGGATGGCTACACCTTC. This gives the protein CASSPIGRVADGYTF.

This clone was seen just once. The chain carries TRBV18 and TRBJ1-1; 10 bases match TRBD1. This CDR3 has 15 amino acids. CDR1 KGHSH and CDR2 LQKENI come from the germline V gene. J was trimmed by 5 bases and V by 4 bases; bases with no gene match: 7. This CDR3 is CASSLETGGRTEAFF. Written as DNA, the CDR3 is TGTGCCAGCTCACTGGAGACAGGGGGCCGGACTGAAGCTTTCTTT.

The rearrangement uses TRBV19 and TRBJ1-6; no reliable D call. Trimming shortened V by 2 bases and J by 8 bases, and 13 bases separated the two germline ends. This CDR3 contains 15 residues. Germline CDR1 LNHDA, CDR2 SQIVND (reference sequence). CDR3 amino acids: CASSISGQHDSPLHF. The CDR3 DNA reads as TGTGCCAGTAGTATAAGTGGGCAGCACGATTCACCCCTCCACTTT.

This clone has just one count. The rearrangement links TRBV9 to TRBJ2-1; 7 nucleotides match TRBD2. The junction had 12 bases not matched to a gene; V was cut back by 10 bases and J by 2 bases. Germline V gene lookup returns CDR1 SGDLS and CDR2 YYNGEE. There are 15 residues in the CDR3. The CDR3 region has the DNA TGTGCCGGCGCCCCGCTAGCGGATGCCTACAATGAGCAGTTCTTC. The encoded protein is CAGAPLADAYNEQFF.

The CDR3 sequence is CASSHLTGQGEDEQYF. Written as DNA, the CDR3 is TGTGCCAGCAGCCACCTTACTGGACAGGGAGAGGACGAGCAGTACTTC. The rearrangement links TRBV16 to TRBJ2-7; 8 positions agree with TRBD1. The V gene's germline CDR1 is KGHSY and CDR2 FQNENV. This CDR3 contains 16 residues. V gave up 3 bases and J gave up 5 bases; unmatched junction bases: 12. The full variable domain, in which reference TRBV16 and TRBJ2-7 provide the parts outside the CDR3, is GEEVAQTPKHLVRGEGQKAKLYCAPIKGHSYVFWYQQVLKNEFKFLISFQNENVFDETGMPKERFSAKCLPNSPCSLEIQATKLEDSAVYFCASSHLTGQGEDEQYFGPGTRLTVT.

The rearrangement uses TRBV5-1 and TRBJ2-1; 11 bases match TRBD2. This CDR3 is built from 15 residues. V was pared by 1 base and J by 10 bases, with 7 bases of the junction left unmatched. CDR1 SGHRS and CDR2 YFSETQ come from the germline V gene. The CDR3 here is CASSLRSGTSGEQFF. CDR3 sequence (DNA): TGCGCCAGCAGCTTGAGGTCCGGGACTAGCGGCGAGCAGTTCTTC.

The gene calls are TRBV5-1 and TRBJ2-1; D may be TRBD1 (5 bases). The V and J ends lost 4 bases and 7 bases respectively, with 12 bases between them. CDR1 and CDR2 from the germline V gene are SGHRS and YFSETQ. The CDR3 length is 13 residues. The CDR3 nucleotides read TGCGCCAGCAGCCCCTGGGGCGTTAATGAGCAGTTCTTC. It encodes CASSPWGVNEQFF.

This clone was seen a single time. The J gene is TRBJ1-2, the V gene TRBV28, with 8 positions matching TRBD1. Trimming cost V 5 bases and J 4 bases; bases outside gene matches: 9. Germline lookup yields CDR1 MDHEN and CDR2 SYDVKM. This CDR3 has 15 residues. The CDR3 here is CASSSRGRGRYGYTF. CDR3 nucleotides: TGTGCCAGCAGTAGCAGGGGGCGAGGGCGCTATGGCTACACCTTC.

This sequence joins TRBV2 and TRBJ1-1; unclear D gene. Trimming shortened V by 3 bases and J by 1 base, and 9 bases separated the two germline ends. The CDR3 is made up of 14 amino acids. CDR1 is SNHLY and CDR2 is FYNNEI in the germline V gene. The CDR3 region is CASSEDSGNTEAFF. CDR3 bases: TGTGCCAGCAGTGAGGATTCGGGGAACACTGAAGCTTTCTTT.

The chain carries TRBV7-8 and TRBJ2-1; 7 bases fit TRBD2. Germline V lookup: CDR1 SGHVS, CDR2 FQNEAQ. The V segment lost 5 bases and the J segment 5 bases; nucleotides outside the gene matches: 3. The CDR3 contains 13 residues. The CDR3 is CASSVTSDNEQFF. The CDR3 DNA follows: TGTGCCAGCAGCGTAACTAGCGACAATGAGCAGTTCTTC.

The chain uses TRBV27 and TRBJ2-3; maybe TRBD1 (6 bases). CDR1 is MNHEY and CDR2 is SMNVEV in the germline V gene (reference sequence). With 6 bases removed from V and 7 bases from J, the gap between germline ends came to 11 bases. The CDR3 contains 12 residues. CDR3 DNA: TGTGCCAGCAGGGACAGCCAATATACGCAGTATTTT. Its protein is CASRDSQYTQYF.

The chain has TRBV7-2 and TRBJ2-3; D uncertain. Germline-derived CDR1 and CDR2 are SGHTA and FQGNSA. The ends were cut back, 5 bases at V and 0 bases at J, with 15 bases in the middle. The CDR3 covers 16 residues. This chain's CDR3 is CASSPSLALSTDTQYF. The CDR3, as DNA: TGTGCCAGCAGCCCTAGTCTGGCGTTGAGCACAGATACGCAGTATTTT.